This paragraph covers one TCR beta chain sequence. The table lists this clone with a few counts. This receptor's antigen is unknown. The sample holds no much larger clone one base away, and base qualities are not on file. Inclusive of the bounding cysteine and phenylalanine, the CDR3 is 13 residues long. The only DNA kept is the CDR3, 39 bases in frame from the first base. Based on the germline V gene (reference sequence), the CDR1 and CDR2 sequences are SEHNR and FQNEAQ. V is clipped by 1 base and J by 6 bases, and the sequence between their germline boundaries is 7 bases long. This sample was taken from a study of cytomegalovirus exposure and HLA in healthy donors (TCRdb year 2017). Describing the broader study: According to a later analysis, one platform produced both the 110 or so validation repertoires and the approximately 600 repertoires of the first cohort. The study aimed to test whether cataloging public T cell receptors could reveal signatures of past pathogen exposure. In addition to the first cohort of 666 subjects, a separate validation cohort of some 120 different subjects was used. The study combined high-throughput TCR immunosequencing, statistical association of individual TCRs with disease status, and machine learning to predict cytomegalovirus infection status. The paper's findings and limits, for the study overall: In vitro tests confirmed that three of the cytomegalovirus-associated TCR beta chains recognize cytomegalovirus antigens. Of the cluster scores, roughly 95% were above 0 in a later analysis, which found that TCRs clustered in the first cohort also tended to co-occur in the 110 or so validation repertoires. The classifier was reported to diagnose cytomegalovirus status with high specificity and sensitivity in both the original cohort and the validation cohort. A later analysis lacked HLA typing for the validation cohort, so it scored co-occurrence in that cohort across all 110 or so repertoires. The study gave a list of around 170 TCR beta chains associated with cytomegalovirus. The authors suggested that the approach could potentially be extended to other disease states and immunological phenotypes. While some public TCRs were present in many individuals, most TCR sequences turned up only very rarely across donors.

Library construction relied on the immunoSEQ multiplex PCR assay. In the paper's pipeline: A statistical classification framework was built for diagnosing cytomegalovirus status from the catalog of TCR beta chain sequences. TCRdb provides this immuneACCESS table in a form limited to in-frame rearrangements. Some clones are lacking; in checked studies, under half of them reflect an unresolved V gene, and why the rest are absent is not known. V and J calls and clone size are given by that table; D and trimming were obtained from the DNA. Recorded for this sample are about 110,000 clones; about 90% of them occurred a single time. Together, the top ten hold more than 2% of the sample. Donors formed part of the validation cohort, which comprised approximately 130 subjects and was distinct from the first cohort of under 750 subjects.

The chain is made from TRBV7-9 and TRBJ1-5, with the D gene uncertain. The sequence was obtained from a woman aged 18-35 years in good health and CMV-seronegative. Input material: PBMCs. The CDR3 reads as follows: CASSLDTSQPQHF. The nucleotides read TGTGCCAGCAGCTTAGACACCAGTCAGCCCCAGCATTTT.